These T cell receptor beta chains were read from a single sample in a study of blood T cells in healthy people across ages. MiXCR was run by TCRdb on the 5' RACE reads, yielding one entry per CDR3 protein. The sample lists fewer than 600,000 distinct CDR3 sequences, roughly a quarter occurring once. The data were also submitted as part of a second study, on T cells of mothers and their children.

Sequenced material: blood. The source is a boy aged 2 to 10 in good health. Both conserved end residues are part of each CDR3. The order of the fields is V gene, CDR3 protein.

TRBV15	CATSTREGYPAKNIQYF
TRBV10-3	CAIRLELQETQYF
TRBV29-1	CSVEVGNTIYF
TRBV7-2	CASSLGRRAETQYF
TRBV12-3/TRBV12-4	CASSFGENGYTF
TRBV14	CASSQLAGGFNEQFF
TRBV13	CASSLGQGKKTQYF
TRBV12-3/TRBV12-4	CASTLDWGETQYF
TRBV6-5	CASSSLGANEQFF
TRBV12-3/TRBV12-4	CASSLRPEYNEQFF
TRBV9	CASSVDLKSVTLHF
TRBV6-5	CASRRTGEDGGGNTIYF
TRBV5-5	CASSPWGIQETQYF
TRBV20-1	CSARVSWGLAGEETQYF